This T cell receptor beta chain was identified in a study of T cell changes during pregnancy in multiple sclerosis. Per germline, CDR1 SGHVS and CDR2 FNYEAQ. J was trimmed by 4 bases and V by 0 bases; bases with no gene match: 5. This CDR3 has 16 residues. The protocol was immunoSEQ multiplex PCR, while the TCRdb copy is restricted to in-frame clones and leaves out a portion. The sample includes 55,000 to 70,000 clones, about 93% seen only once; the top ten take roughly 1.4%. This chain joins TRBV7-6 and TRBJ2-1; the match to TRBD1 covers 8 bases. The material was peripheral blood, obtained in the third trimester of pregnancy. This receptor was identified in a female donor in good health, enrolled as a control in a pregnancy study. The CDR3 nucleotides read TGTGCCAGCAGCTTAGCGCACAGGGGGAGGTACAATGAGCAGTTCTTC. Encoded protein: CASSLAHRGRYNEQFF.